The T cell receptor beta chain described here comes from a study of tissue T cells after allogeneic stem cell transplantation. Steroid-refractory graft-versus-host disease after allogeneic hematopoietic cell transplant qualified adults for prospective research-autopsy enrollment. Only in-frame clones appear in the TCRdb table, and some are missing; sequencing was by immunoSEQ multiplex PCR. Of about 4,000 clones listed, around 78% are singletons. Specimen: esophageal tissue, collected at autopsy. The TCR originated in a male patient at least 60 years old with steroid-refractory graft-versus-host disease after an allogeneic stem cell transplant. The T cells may come from the graft donor.

The CDR3 coding sequence is TGTGCCAGCAGTTGGAGGGGAGCCTACGAGCAGTACTTC. Translation gives CASSWRGAYEQYF. This chain joins TRBV12-3 or TRBV12-4 and TRBJ2-7; tentatively, D is TRBD2 (6 bases). This CDR3 has 13 amino acids. The germline V and J ends were trimmed by 4 bases and 2 bases, with 9 bases remaining between them.